Shown below are 20 T cell receptor beta chains from a single sample sequenced in a study of regulatory T cells in long-lasting Graves disease. RNA isolated from PBMCs was used to make the TCR library. TCRdb analysed the reads with MiXCR anew, one entry per CDR3 protein. The repertoire holds roughly 730 distinct CDR3 sequences, with around 90% as singletons. The sequencing used peripheral blood mononuclear cells (PBMCs), collected with antithyroid drug treatment, in newly diagnosed or persistent Graves disease (not recorded which). These receptors originate from a woman between 18 and 29 years old with Graves disease.

The rearrangement links TRBV7-9 to TRBJ1-2; 8 nucleotides align to TRBD1. V lost 5 bases to trimming and J lost 4 bases; unmatched junction nucleotides: 3. Germline V lookup: CDR1 SEHNR, CDR2 FQNEAQ (reference sequence). The CDR3 has 13 residues. CDR3 in amino acids: CASSLGTGYGYTF. CDR3 nucleotide sequence: TGTGCCAGCAGCCTCGGGACAGGCTATGGCTACACCTTC.

This chain uses TRBV7-2 with TRBJ2-7; the match to TRBD1 covers 9 bases. Germline assignment: CDR1 SGHTA and CDR2 FQGNSA. CDR3 size: 13 residues. V lost 5 bases and J lost 6; bases outside the gene matches: 5. CDR3 region: CASSRDRVGEQYF. The CDR3 DNA reads TGTGCCAGCAGCAGGGACAGGGTGGGCGAGCAGTACTTC.

The chain has TRBV12-3 or TRBV12-4 and TRBJ2-3, with D hard to call. With 6 bases removed from V and 3 bases from J, the gap between germline ends came to 7 bases. The CDR3 length is 12 residues. CDR3 sequence reads: CASSFTTDTQYF. CDR3 nucleotides: TGTGCCAGCAGCTTCACAACAGATACGCAGTATTTT.

The genes are TRBV20-1 and TRBJ1-3; D may be TRBD1 (5 bases). Trimming took 1 base from V and 0 from J, leaving 19 bases between them. Germline V lookup: CDR1 DFQATT, CDR2 SNEGSKA (reference sequence). The CDR3 sequence is 18 residues long. CDR3 residues: CSARASRGEPRSGNTIYF. In nucleotides, the CDR3 is TGCAGTGCTAGAGCGTCTAGAGGGGAGCCTCGCTCTGGAAACACCATATATTTT.

The chain links TRBV27 to TRBJ2-7; D tentatively fits TRBD1 or TRBD2 (5 bases each). Looked up from germline, CDR1 is MNHEY and CDR2 is SMNVEV (reference sequence). Trimming took off 3 bases at V and 3 bases at J, with 9 bases between the two ends. The CDR3 length is 13 residues. The CDR3 loop reads CASSFERGYEQYF. In DNA, the CDR3 is TGTGCCAGCAGTTTCGAGAGGGGCTACGAGCAGTACTTC.

The V call is TRBV20-1, the J call TRBJ2-7, with 7 nucleotides matching TRBD2. The CDR3 totals 15 residues. The germline CDR1 and CDR2 sequences are DFQATT and SNEGSKA (reference sequence). Trimming removed 0 bases from V and 2 bases from J; junction bases left unmatched: 7. This CDR3 reads CSARDSGGSTYEQYF. The CDR3 DNA sequence: TGCAGTGCTAGAGATTCGGGCGGGAGTACCTACGAGCAGTACTTC.

The CDR3 nucleotides are TGTGCCACCAGTGACCTTACTAGCGGGAGTGGTGATGAGCAGTTCTTC. This sequence encodes CATSDLTSGSGDEQFF. The chain combines TRBV24-1 with TRBJ2-1, with TRBD2 matching 11 bases. Trimming cost V 4 bases and J 8 bases; bases outside gene matches: 9. The CDR3 has 16 amino acids. Germline loops: CDR1 KGHDR, CDR2 SFDVKD.

The V call is TRBV14, the J call TRBJ2-1; 8 bases map to TRBD2. CDR1 is SGHDN, CDR2 FVKESK, per germline. The CDR3 contains 17 residues. J gave up 5 bases and V 0 bases, and 9 bases lay outside the gene matches. CDR3 DNA sequence: TGTGCCAGCAGCCAAGATCTAGGTAGCGGGGTTAACAATGAGCAGTTCTTC. Amino acid sequence: CASSQDLGSGVNNEQFF.

This chain uses TRBV4-3 with TRBJ1-1; D is uncertain. Germline V lookup: CDR1 LGHNA, CDR2 YSLEER. V was clipped by 0 bases and J by 4 bases, with 6 bases between them. The CDR3 loop spans 13 amino acids. CDR3 in amino acids: CASSQDLVTEAFF. The CDR3 nucleotides read TGCGCCAGCAGCCAAGATTTGGTCACTGAAGCTTTCTTT.

V usage is TRBV28 and J usage is TRBJ2-5; tentatively, D is TRBD2 (5 bases). Germline V gene data show CDR1 as MDHEN and CDR2 as SYDVKM. The CDR3 covers 13 residues. Trimming removed 8 bases at V and 10 bases at J, with 20 bases between. This CDR3 reads CASLTLEGSGQYF. For the CDR3, the DNA is TGTGCCAGCCTCACCCTAGAGGGATCAGGCCAGTACTTC.

This chain links TRBV5-7 with TRBJ1-5, with no clear D. TRBV5-7 has ORF status, its function being uncertain. The CDR3 consists of 15 residues. Trimming shortened V by 4 bases and J by 1 base, and 12 bases separated the two germline ends. CDR3 residues: CASSPGLNSNQPQHF. For the CDR3, the DNA is TGTGCCAGCAGCCCTGGGCTGAACAGCAATCAGCCCCAGCATTTT.

The genes are TRBV27 and TRBJ2-1, with 8 bases matching TRBD2. The V gene's germline CDR1 is MNHEY and CDR2 SMNVEV (reference sequence). Losses at the gene ends were 2 bases for V and 7 bases for J; bases not matched to a gene: 10. This CDR3 has 16 amino acids. The CDR3, as DNA: TGTGCCAGCAGTTTAGGCCCGGGAGGGGGTTTGAATGAGCAGTTCTTC. Its translation: CASSLGPGGGLNEQFF.

The V call is TRBV7-2, the J call TRBJ2-6, with 7 nucleotides matching TRBD1. CDR1 SGHTA and CDR2 FQGNSA come from the germline V gene. The CDR3 totals 15 residues. Trimming cost V 2 bases and J 2 bases; bases outside gene matches: 0. This CDR3 is CASSLQGAGANVLTF. In DNA form, the CDR3 reads TGTGCCAGCAGCTTACAGGGGGCTGGGGCCAACGTCCTGACTTTC.

The V gene is TRBV29-1, the J gene TRBJ2-3; D unclear. Trimming took 4 bases from V and 0 from J, leaving 8 bases between them. The germline V gene has CDR1 SQVTM and CDR2 ANQGSEA. The CDR3 runs to 13 residues. The CDR3 reads CSVAAYSTDTQYF. CDR3 coding DNA: TGCAGCGTTGCTGCTTACAGCACAGATACGCAGTATTTT.

The chain recombines TRBV5-1 with TRBJ2-7; D remains ambiguous. V lost 4 bases, J lost 0 bases, and 8 bases lay in between. Germline V gene data show CDR1 as SGHRS and CDR2 as YFSETQ. The CDR3 covers 13 residues. The CDR3 sequence: CASSPTNSYEQYF. As DNA, the CDR3 is TGCGCCAGCAGCCCCACTAACTCCTACGAGCAGTACTTC.

This chain uses TRBV12-3 or TRBV12-4 with TRBJ1-5; D gene uncertain. Trimming removed 3 bases from V and 7 bases from J, with 7 bases in between. The CDR3 covers 12 residues. In nucleotides, the CDR3 is TGTGCCAGCAGTTTTGGTCTCCAGCCCCAGCATTTT. Amino acids: CASSFGLQPQHF.

The V and J genes are TRBV11-2 and TRBJ1-4; TRBD1 matches 8 bases. Germline CDR1 is SGHAT and CDR2 is FQNNGV. This CDR3 spans 15 amino acids. J gave up 8 bases and V 0 bases, and 5 bases lay outside the gene matches. CDR3 protein: CASSLDRGPLEKLFF. The CDR3, as DNA: TGTGCCAGCAGCTTAGACAGGGGGCCCTTAGAAAAACTGTTTTTT.

The V gene is TRBV12-3 or TRBV12-4, the J gene TRBJ1-6; D is uncertain. The CDR3 is 15 amino acids. Trimming left V 6 bases short and J 9 bases short, with 18 bases between. The CDR3 DNA follows: TGTGCCAGCAGCCTAACTCGCCTAGGCCTTTCACCCCTCCACTTT. Translated: CASSLTRLGLSPLHF.

The chain uses TRBV4-3 and TRBJ2-2; D may be TRBD1 (6 bases). The V gene lost 0 bases and the J gene lost 2 bases, with 16 bases spanning the gap. The CDR3 is 18 amino acids. Germline values: CDR1 LGHNA, CDR2 YSLEER. DNA for the CDR3: TGCGCCAGCAGCCAAGATCCCTCGACAGGTCCTAACACCGGGGAGCTGTTTTTT. Its protein product is CASSQDPSTGPNTGELFF.

The chain joins TRBV5-1 to TRBJ2-1; D not certain. Germline V CDR1 and CDR2: SGHRS, YFSETQ. This CDR3 contains 13 residues. The germline V and J ends were trimmed by 0 bases and 3 bases, with 4 bases remaining between them. CDR3 in DNA: TGCGCCAGCAGCTTGGGTGGCTACAATGAGCAGTTCTTC. Translated, it gives CASSLGGYNEQFF.